This TCR beta chain was documented in a study of cytomegalovirus exposure and HLA in healthy donors. General study results and limits: According to reports, the classifier identified cytomegalovirus status with high specificity and sensitivity.

This CDR3 spans 18 amino acids. The ends lost 10 bases at V and 2 bases at J; junction bases unmatched: 19. Per the germline V gene, CDR1 is MGHDK and CDR2 is SYGVNS. As for this clone: Its matching antigen is unknown.

The assay was immunoSEQ multiplex PCR, and TCRdb's table has in-frame clones only and misses some. The sample has roughly 180,000 clones; around nine tenths are singletons. Sequenced sample: PBMCs. The chain links TRBV25-1 to TRBJ2-1; 8 bases are shared with TRBD2. The sequence derives from a man aged 25-40 years in good health and CMV-seropositive. CDR3 nucleotides: TGTGCCATCACCCAAGGAGGCGGGAGGAATGTTACCTACAATGAGCAGTTCTTC. Protein sequence: CAITQGGGRNVTYNEQFF.